This record covers a single TCR beta chain. Per germline, CDR1 MDHEN and CDR2 SYDVKM. V shed 4 bases and J 5 bases; nucleotides not matched to a gene: 12. The CDR3 has 16 residues. This table comes from immunoSEQ multiplex PCR, and its TCRdb copy is limited to in-frame clones, with some not included. Here the sample spans around 200,000 clones, approximately 80% being singletons. This entry belongs to a study of blood T cell repertoires in COVID-19. This receptor was identified in a man between 50 and 59 years old who had recovered from COVID-19. Sequencing used peripheral blood. The chain uses TRBV28 and TRBJ2-5; 8 positions agree with TRBD2. The CDR3 spells CASSSPIAGSGETQYF. The CDR3 nucleotides read TGTGCCAGCAGTTCCCCAATAGCGGGGTCAGGGGAGACCCAGTACTTC.